This T cell receptor beta chain was obtained from a study of T cells in Graves' hyperthyroidism and ophthalmopathy. As regards this clonotype: The antigen remains unidentified.

Authors of the study amplified TCR beta CDR3 regions from RNA transcripts. HTBI primers were used for first-round RT-PCR of the TCR CDR3. TCRdb analysed the multiplex PCR reads with MiXCR anew, one entry per CDR3 protein. The sample has 750,000 to 900,000 distinct CDR3 sequences; roughly 40% are singletons. Study results and limitations: Blood also showed most of the thyroid clonotypes that were expanded above 0.001.

The V gene lost 6 bases and the J gene lost 6 bases, with 11 bases spanning the gap. Germline assignment: CDR1 MGHRA and CDR2 YSYEKL. This CDR3 has 13 amino acids. This chain uses TRBV4-1 with TRBJ2-2; D is uncertain. Sequenced sample: blood. The sequence was obtained from a man aged 18 to 29 with Graves' hyperthyroidism. CDR3 sequence (DNA): TGCGCCAGCAGAGGCGGTCGGGCCGGGGAGCTGTTTTTT. This codes for CASRGGRAGELFF.